This T cell receptor beta chain was captured in a study of blood T cell repertoires in COVID-19. Profiling relied on immunoSEQ multiplex PCR, and the TCRdb table lists in-frame clones only, not all of them. The data contain around 200,000 clones, around 79% of them singletons. This clone was recorded once. Trimming at V came to 3 bases and at J to 0 bases, leaving 2 bases not matched to a gene. In germline, CDR1 is SGHRS, CDR2 YFSETQ. The CDR3 extends over 17 amino acids. The clonotype originates from a woman aged 40 to 50 with COVID-19, enrolled during active disease. V is TRBV5-1 and J is TRBJ2-1; TRBD2 matches at 14 bases. The material sequenced was peripheral blood. The CDR3 nucleotides are TGCGCCAGCAGCTCCGGGACTAGCGGGAGCTCCTACAATGAGCAGTTCTTC. It yields the protein CASSSGTSGSSYNEQFF.